The 32 T cell receptor beta chains listed next were all sequenced from one sample in a study of CD8 T cells in ankylosing spondylitis. TCRdb re-called the 5' RACE reads through MiXCR, storing one row per CDR3 protein. Of 200,000 to 300,000 distinct CDR3 sequences listed, 8.6% are singletons. Sequencing used blood, either unsorted or a sorted T cell fraction (not recorded which). The receptors come from a male donor with ankylosing spondylitis or in good health (not recorded which).

This clonotype was recorded at least ten times. The genes are TRBV7-2 and TRBJ1-6; 9 nucleotides line up with TRBD1. Losses at the gene ends were 2 bases for V and 7 bases for J; bases not matched to a gene: 3. Germline CDR1 and CDR2: SGHTA and FQGNSA. This CDR3 has 15 amino acids. The CDR3 sequence: CASSLRTGDNSPLHF. CDR3 coding DNA: TGTGCCAGCAGCTTAAGGACAGGGGACAATTCACCCCTCCACTTT.

Many counts were recorded for this clonotype. The J gene is TRBJ2-7, the V gene TRBV5-1; 10 bases line up with TRBD2. V shed 4 bases, J shed 2 bases, and the junction held 9 bases outside the gene matches. Germline V CDR1 and CDR2: SGHRS, YFSETQ. The CDR3 is 16 residues long. In DNA, the CDR3 is TGCGCCAGCAGCCGCCAGACTAGCGGGCTTACCTACGAGCAGTACTTC. Its protein product is CASSRQTSGLTYEQYF.

At least ten counts were recorded for this clonotype. The chain carries TRBV20-1 and TRBJ1-4; 9 positions match TRBD1. CDR3 length equals 14 residues. Germline CDR1 reads DFQATT; CDR2 reads SNEGSKA (reference sequence). V lost 5 bases and J lost 6; bases outside the gene matches: 7. The CDR3 DNA sequence: TGCAGTGCTCGCCCCGGGACAGGGCATGAAAAACTGTTTTTT. Translated: CSARPGTGHEKLFF.

This clonotype has ten or more counts. The chain recombines TRBV5-6 with TRBJ1-5; 7 bases align to TRBD1. Trimming removed 4 bases from V and 3 bases from J; junction bases left unmatched: 7. Germline V gene data show CDR1 as SGHDT and CDR2 as YYEEEE. The CDR3 is made up of 15 amino acids. The CDR3: CASSREDRTNQPQHF. CDR3 sequence (DNA): TGTGCCAGCAGCCGAGAGGACAGGACCAATCAGCCCCAGCATTTT.

This clonotype was counted ten times or more. The chain couples TRBV3-1 to TRBJ1-1; D is unclear. The germline V gene has CDR1 LGHDT and CDR2 YNNKEL (reference sequence). V lost 4 bases and J 2 bases, leaving 8 bases between the germline ends. This CDR3 is 13 amino acids long. Here the CDR3 DNA reads TGTGCCAGCAGCCCTGACGTAAACACTGAAGCTTTCTTT. Amino acids: CASSPDVNTEAFF. Together with reference TRBV3-1 and TRBJ1-1, the CDR3 gives the full variable domain: DTAVSQTPKYLVTQMGNDKSIKCEQNLGHDTMYWYKQDSKKFLKIMFSYNNKELIINETVPNRFSPKSPDKAHLNLHINSLELGDSAVYFCASSPDVNTEAFFGQGTRLTVV.

At least ten counts were recorded for this clonotype. This chain connects TRBV5-5 to TRBJ1-4, with a possible D match to TRBD1 (6 bases). Per germline, CDR1 SGHKS and CDR2 YYEKEE (reference sequence). The CDR3 sequence is 14 residues long. Trimming shortened V by 2 bases and J by 8 bases, and 13 bases separated the two germline ends. DNA of the CDR3: TGTGCCAGCAGCTTCTGGGGGGCTGGGGAAAAACTGTTTTTT. It codes for CASSFWGAGEKLFF.

This clonotype was counted at least ten times. The V call is TRBV21-1, the J call TRBJ1-5. TRBV21-1 is designated a pseudogene. CDR3 length: 11 amino acids. CDR3 protein: CASSPRRPQHF. The CDR3 bases are TGTGCCAGCAGCCCCCGAAGGCCCCAGCATTTT.

This clonotype was recorded many times. V gene TRBV5-1 combines with J gene TRBJ2-7, with a weak D call TRBD2 (6 bases). CDR1 and CDR2 from the germline V gene are SGHRS and YFSETQ. V gave up 0 bases and J gave up 4 bases, with 17 bases separating them. The CDR3 runs to 16 residues. CDR3 sequence reads: CASSLEGVGTQYEQYF. The CDR3 DNA reads TGCGCCAGCAGCTTGGAGGGCGTGGGGACTCAATACGAGCAGTACTTC. Combining the CDR3 with reference TRBV5-1 and TRBJ2-7 gives the whole variable domain KAGVTQTPRYLIKTRGQQVTLSCSPISGHRSVSWYQQTPGQGLQFLFEYFSETQRNKGNFPGRFSGRQFSNSRSEMNVSTLELGDSALYLCASSLEGVGTQYEQYFGPGTRLTVT.

This chain uses TRBV7-8 with TRBJ2-7, with a weak D call TRBD2 (5 bases). CDR3 length: 15 residues. The V end was cut by 5 bases, the J end by 5 bases, with 19 bases between. Germline loops: CDR1 SGHVS, CDR2 FQNEAQ. The CDR3 is CASSRKPVPRDEQYF. The CDR3 coding sequence is TGTGCCAGCAGCCGCAAACCGGTCCCGCGGGACGAGCAGTACTTC.

This clonotype was observed many times. The rearrangement links TRBV24-1 to TRBJ2-1; D is uncertain. The CDR3 is 15 amino acids. The ends were cut back, 7 bases at V and 3 bases at J, with 15 bases in the middle. Per the germline V gene, CDR1 is KGHDR and CDR2 is SFDVKD. The CDR3 loop reads CATSHIQPGYNEQFF. The CDR3 DNA is TGTGCCACCAGCCACATCCAACCAGGCTACAATGAGCAGTTCTTC.

At least ten counts were recorded for this clonotype. The V gene is TRBV10-3, the J gene TRBJ2-5, with 8 nucleotides matching TRBD1. The CDR3 has 13 residues. Germline V lookup: CDR1 ENHRY, CDR2 SYGVKD. V was pared by 7 bases and J by 4 bases, with 5 bases of the junction left unmatched. The CDR3 sequence: CAIKDRVTETQYF. CDR3 sequence (DNA): TGTGCCATCAAGGACAGGGTCACAGAGACCCAGTACTTC.

The chain uses TRBV5-5 and TRBJ1-2, with a possible D match to TRBD1 (6 bases). Trimming removed 3 bases at V and 0 bases at J, with 18 bases between. This CDR3 region has 17 residues. In germline, CDR1 is SGHKS, CDR2 YYEKEE (reference sequence). The CDR3 reads CASSSLVPPGANYGYTF. The CDR3 bases are TGTGCCAGCAGCTCTCTAGTCCCCCCAGGGGCTAACTATGGCTACACCTTC.

J is TRBJ1-6 and V is TRBV18; D ambiguous. The germline CDR1 and CDR2 sequences are KGHSH and LQKENI. The V and J ends lost 2 bases and 0 bases respectively, with 8 bases between them. CDR3 length: 16 amino acids. This CDR3 is CASSPSASSYNSPLHF. CDR3 bases: TGTGCCAGCTCACCATCCGCCAGCTCCTATAATTCACCCCTCCACTTT.

This chain joins TRBV20-1 and TRBJ2-1; D tentatively reads TRBD1 or TRBD2 (5 bases each). This CDR3 is 14 amino acids long. Trimming shortened V by 5 bases and J by 6 bases, and 17 bases separated the two germline ends. Germline V gene sequence: CDR1 DFQATT, CDR2 SNEGSKA (reference sequence). CDR3 sequence (DNA): TGCAGTGCTCGTACCGGGACGGACCTCAATGAGCAGTTCTTC. This translates into CSARTGTDLNEQFF.

The CDR3 protein is CAWSVPGDGYTF. CDR3 coding DNA: TGTGCCTGGAGTGTACCCGGAGATGGCTACACCTTC. This chain links TRBV30 with TRBJ1-2; D is ambiguous. CDR1 and CDR2 from the germline V gene are GTSNPN and SVGIG (reference sequence). This CDR3 is built from 12 residues. V was trimmed by 0 bases and J by 6 bases, leaving 8 bases between them.

This clonotype was detected many times. The rearrangement links TRBV7-9 to TRBJ1-1; 7 nucleotides agree with TRBD1. This CDR3 spans 15 amino acids. The V segment lost 5 bases and the J segment 1 base; nucleotides outside the gene matches: 7. The germline V gene has CDR1 SEHNR and CDR2 FQNEAQ (reference sequence). CDR3 DNA sequence: TGTGCCAGCAGCACTCAATACAGGGGGAACACTGAAGCTTTCTTT. Protein sequence: CASSTQYRGNTEAFF.

This rearrangement joins TRBV10-3 to TRBJ1-5, with TRBD1 identical over 7 bases. The V segment lost 4 bases and the J segment 7 bases; nucleotides outside the gene matches: 4. The CDR3 consists of 13 residues. The germline CDR1 and CDR2 sequences are ENHRY and SYGVKD. DNA of the CDR3: TGTGCCATCAGTGCGGCAGGGGGGCAGCCCCAGCATTTT. Translated: CAISAAGGQPQHF.

Many counts were recorded for this clonotype. This chain links TRBV5-1 with TRBJ2-5; the D is unclear. The CDR3 has 14 residues. Trimming took 0 bases from V and 2 from J, leaving 8 bases between them. CDR1 and CDR2 (germline): SGHRS, YFSETQ. In DNA form, the CDR3 reads TGCGCCAGCAGCTTGGAGGGCGGTCAAGAGACCCAGTACTTC. Its protein product is CASSLEGGQETQYF.

V and J are TRBV20-1 and TRBJ2-3, with 7 bases identical to TRBD2. The CDR3 extends over 15 amino acids. Germline CDR1 is DFQATT and CDR2 is SNEGSKA (reference sequence). After removal of 6 bases from V and 5 bases from J, the junction contained 14 bases not matched to a gene. The CDR3 loop reads CSATRSGRAVDTQYF. In DNA form, the CDR3 reads TGCAGTGCCACTCGATCAGGGAGGGCGGTAGATACGCAGTATTTT.

Note on this clonotype: Being one base from a much bigger clone, this may be a read error. The chain carries TRBV5-5 and TRBJ2-1; no reliable D call. This CDR3 spans 13 amino acids. The germline V gene has CDR1 SGHKS and CDR2 YYEKEE (reference sequence). CDR3 in DNA: TGTACCAGCAGCTTGGCAGCCCGAAATGAGCAGTTCTTC. Translating it yields CTSSLAARNEQFF. The complete variable domain, with remaining parts taken from reference TRBV5-5 and TRBJ2-1, reads DAGVTQSPTHLIKTRGQQVTLRCSPISGHKSVSWYQQVLGQGPQFIFQYYEKEERGRGNFPDRFSARQFPNYSSELNVNALLLGDSALYLCTSSLAARNEQFFGPGTRLTVL.

The V call is TRBV5-4, the J call TRBJ2-3, with D tentatively TRBD1 (5 bases). CDR3 length: 15 amino acids. Trimming shortened V by 4 bases and J by 1 base, and 13 bases separated the two germline ends. Germline lookup yields CDR1 SGHNT and CDR2 YYREEE (reference sequence). The CDR3 DNA sequence: TGTGCCAGCAGCCCCTCGTCAGGGCGCACAGATACGCAGTATTTT. Encoded protein: CASSPSSGRTDTQYF. The full variable domain, rest sourced from reference TRBV5-4 and TRBJ2-3, is ETGVTQSPTHLIKTRGQQVTLRCSSQSGHNTVSWYQQALGQGPQFIFQYYREEENGRGNFPPRFSGLQFPNYSSELNVNALELDDSALYLCASSPSSGRTDTQYFGPGTRLTVL.

In this sample, this clonotype turned up many times. The chain has TRBV10-3 and TRBJ2-3; D is perhaps TRBD2 (6 bases). V was clipped by 0 bases and J by 0 bases, with 13 bases between them. The germline V gene encodes CDR1 ENHRY and CDR2 SYGVKD. The CDR3 spans 17 residues. CDR3 sequence reads: CAISESSGGTSTDTQYF. The CDR3 DNA reads as TGTGCCATCAGTGAGTCGAGCGGAGGGACTAGCACAGATACGCAGTATTTT.

This clonotype occurred many times. This sequence joins TRBV12-3 or TRBV12-4 and TRBJ2-1, with TRBD2 matching 13 bases. V was clipped by 5 bases and J by 7 bases; unmatched bases: 5. The CDR3 length is 15 residues. Here the CDR3 reads CASSPTSGGANEQFF. The CDR3 DNA reads as TGTGCCAGCAGTCCTACTAGCGGGGGGGCAAATGAGCAGTTCTTC.

This clonotype was seen a few times. The J gene is TRBJ1-2, the V gene TRBV11-2; 11 nucleotides match TRBD1. V trimming: 4 bases; J trimming: 6 bases; junction bases outside the gene matches: 22. The CDR3 totals 20 residues. Per germline, CDR1 SGHAT and CDR2 FQNNGV. The CDR3 DNA follows: TGTGCCAGCAGCTCCGGCGGTAGAGTGAAATTGTGGGGACAGGGGGATGGCTACACCTTC. It yields the protein CASSSGGRVKLWGQGDGYTF.

This clonotype was seen repeatedly, ten times or more. This chain's CDR3 is CASRDTEPSIYGYTF. CDR3 in DNA: TGCGCCAGCAGGGACACTGAACCTTCGATCTATGGCTACACCTTC. This sequence joins TRBV5-1 and TRBJ1-2, with D perhaps matching TRBD1 (5 bases). Germline V gene data show CDR1 as SGHRS and CDR2 as YFSETQ. The germline V and J ends were trimmed by 5 bases and 4 bases, with 18 bases remaining between them. The CDR3 totals 15 residues.

This clonotype occurred a few times. V and J are TRBV7-3 and TRBJ2-5, with TRBD2 identical over 9 bases. V lost 5 bases to trimming and J lost 4 bases; unmatched junction nucleotides: 5. This CDR3 contains 14 residues. Per the germline V gene, CDR1 is SGHTA and CDR2 is FQGTGA. The CDR3 spells CASSGGGAGETQYF. The CDR3 nucleotides read TGTGCCAGCAGCGGCGGGGGGGCGGGAGAGACCCAGTACTTC.

On this clonotype: One end of the junction fails to match germline, which may point to a read error. The chain combines TRBV4-1 with TRBJ1-2; no clear D. The germline V gene has CDR1 MGHRA and CDR2 YSYEKL. The CDR3 contains 12 residues. CDR3 residues: CAMGPGHLCYTF. CDR3 bases: TGTGCCATGGGCCCCGGCCACCTCTGCTACACCTTC.

Comment on this clonotype: The junction departs from the called germline gene at one end, perhaps through a read error. The rearrangement uses TRBV3-1 and TRBJ2-1, with unresolved D. The CDR3 totals 18 residues. CDR1 and CDR2 from the germline V gene are LGHDT and YNNKEL (reference sequence). The CDR3 spells CATSQEPKSISSYNEQFF. CDR3 DNA: TGTGCCACCAGCCAAGAGCCTAAGTCTATCAGCTCCTACAATGAGCAGTTCTTC.

Sample share makes this clonotype medium-sized. The chain carries TRBV20-1 and TRBJ2-3; the D is unclear. The CDR3 is made up of 15 amino acids. The ends were cut back, 3 bases at V and 6 bases at J, with 19 bases in the middle. The germline CDR1 and CDR2 sequences are DFQATT and SNEGSKA (reference sequence). The DNA of the CDR3 is TGCAGTGCTAGGGAGATGAGACCCCTTCTGGATACGCAGTATTTT. It specifies CSAREMRPLLDTQYF.

This clonotype was detected only a few times. The V call is TRBV4-2, the J call TRBJ1-5; D is possibly TRBD1 (5 bases). The CDR3 loop spans 15 amino acids. With 0 bases removed from V and 9 bases from J, the gap between germline ends came to 15 bases. Germline V gives CDR1 LGHNA, CDR2 YNFKEQ. DNA for the CDR3: TGTGCCAGCAGCCAAGAGGGGGACGGCGGGGTGCCCCAGCATTTT. It is translated as CASSQEGDGGVPQHF.

The chain combines TRBV20-1 with TRBJ1-2; 8 positions match TRBD1. The CDR3 contains 17 residues. Germline loops: CDR1 DFQATT, CDR2 SNEGSKA (reference sequence). V gave up 0 bases and J gave up 4 bases; unmatched junction bases: 13. The CDR3 spells CSARDLDRDDIVYGYTF. The CDR3 region has the DNA TGCAGTGCTAGAGATTTGGACAGGGACGATATAGTCTATGGCTACACCTTC.

This clonotype has ten or more counts. This chain uses TRBV18 with TRBJ1-1; D is ambiguous. The CDR3 totals 14 residues. Trimming stripped 1 base from V and 4 bases from J, with 10 bases between. Germline V gene data show CDR1 as KGHSH and CDR2 as LQKENI. The CDR3 DNA reads as TGTGCCAGCTCACCACGTCTACAGTCCACTGAAGCTTTCTTT. The encoded protein is CASSPRLQSTEAFF.